This TCR beta chain was identified during a study of OX40 agonist ivuxolimab in advanced cancers. About the research overall: Ivuxolimab, which is an agonistic anti-OX40 (CD134) antibody, was administered to the patients. Partial responses, seen in three patients, involved one hepatocellular carcinoma and two cutaneous melanomas. Regarding the study as a whole: Part of the nonresponder group also had normalized T-cell clonal expansion that was low.

TCRdb's copy holds only in-frame clones and misses some; the assay was immunoSEQ multiplex PCR. The table lists about 45,000 clones, 88% of them singletons. With regard to this clone: Its specificity is unknown.

This TCR came from an adult with an advanced solid tumor such as melanoma, head and neck, liver or kidney cancer. This material consisted of CD4+ or CD8+ T cells sorted from blood, taken in a trial of the OX40 agonist ivuxolimab.

The DNA for the CDR3 is TGTGCCAGTAGCCCACCCGCGGATACGCAGTATTTT. Protein product: CASSPPADTQYF. The genes are TRBV19 and TRBJ2-3; D is ambiguous. The germline V and J ends were trimmed by 6 bases and 6 bases, with 10 bases remaining between them. This CDR3 has 12 residues. Germline V CDR1 and CDR2: LNHDA, SQIVND (reference sequence).